The present TCR beta chain was sequenced within a study of cytomegalovirus exposure and HLA in healthy donors. General study findings and limits: Roughly even sequencing depth across donors was the assumption behind the presence/absence analyses.

This clone was detected once. Its specificity is unknown. J gave up 6 bases and V 4 bases, and 10 bases lay outside the gene matches. The CDR3 runs 16 residues. Germline values: CDR1 ENHRY, CDR2 SYGVKD. The PCR used 60 Vbeta and 13 Jbeta primers. Clones were read by immunoSEQ multiplex PCR, and TCRdb kept only the in-frame ones, dropping some. The data show 130,000 or so clones, about 73% seen once. The chain employs TRBV10-3 and TRBJ2-1, with 9 bases matching TRBD1. The sequence was collected from a woman in her 40s in good health and CMV-seropositive. The source material was PBMCs. CDR3 bases: TGTGCCATCAGTGCGGGACAGGGAATAGTAGGCAATGAGCAGTTCTTC. This codes for CAISAGQGIVGNEQFF.